This TCR beta chain was obtained from a study of CD8 T cells in ankylosing spondylitis. This CDR3 is 16 amino acids long. In germline, CDR1 is SNHLY, CDR2 FYNNEI. V lost 6 bases and J 1 base, leaving 15 bases between the germline ends. Researchers built TCR beta libraries using quantitative 5'-RACE with molecular barcodes. TCRdb re-derived calls from the 5' RACE reads in MiXCR, one entry per CDR3 protein. The sample has about 800,000 distinct CDR3 sequences, 12% seen once. This clonotype was seen many times. Its antigen is unknown. Study-level points and caveats: Disease-linked clones reportedly concentrated significantly in matched ankylosing spondylitis synovial fluid. Earlier authors reported some of these motif variants in reactive arthritis synovial fluid and blood. The study identified a TCR beta motif of several highly homologous variants that appeared characteristic of ankylosing spondylitis blood.

V gene TRBV2 combines with J gene TRBJ2-2, with D maybe TRBD2 (5 bases). This clonotype was obtained from a male donor with ankylosing spondylitis. The sample was blood, either unsorted or a sorted T cell fraction (not recorded which). The CDR3 sequence is CASSPLERRNTGELFF. CDR3 nucleotides: TGTGCCAGCAGCCCCCTAGAGCGGCGGAACACCGGGGAGCTGTTTTTT.